These 23 T cell receptor beta chains were all obtained from the same sample, sequenced in a study of graft-versus-host responses after intestinal transplantation. Graft-derived tissue was subjected to processing to liberate intraepithelial and lamina propria lymphocytes. The repertoire was sequenced with immunoSEQ multiplex PCR; TCRdb's copy has only in-frame clones and lacks some. The data hold some 40,000 clones, with about nine tenths observed a single time. The material was ileum tissue, obtained 200 to 210 days after intestinal transplant. The receptors derive from a human patient who received an intestinal transplant, so some T cells may come from the graft donor.

J is TRBJ2-7 and V is TRBV14, with 10 bases lining up with TRBD2. The CDR3 spans 15 residues. V shed 1 base, J shed 3 bases, and the junction held 3 bases outside the gene matches. Germline V lookup: CDR1 SGHDN, CDR2 FVKESK. CDR3 coding DNA: TGTGCCAGCAGCCAAGTTTTAGCGGGAGGCTACGAGCAGTACTTC. This translates into CASSQVLAGGYEQYF.

The J gene is TRBJ2-5, the V gene TRBV5-4; 11 nucleotides align to TRBD1. Germline V gene lookup returns CDR1 SGHNT and CDR2 YYREEE (reference sequence). The junction had 6 bases not matched to a gene; V was cut back by 4 bases and J by 4 bases. This CDR3 is 15 amino acids long. CDR3 protein: CASSLGQGGSETQYF. Here the CDR3 DNA reads TGTGCCAGCAGCCTGGGACAGGGGGGATCAGAGACCCAGTACTTC.

The rearrangement joins TRBV7-9 to TRBJ2-5, with 8 positions matching TRBD2. CDR1 is SEHNR and CDR2 is FQNEAQ in the germline V gene (reference sequence). V trimming: 3 bases; J trimming: 2 bases; junction bases outside the gene matches: 8. This CDR3 comprises 16 residues. CDR3 loop: CASSLMSGGQQETQYF. The CDR3 DNA reads as TGTGCCAGCAGCTTGATGAGCGGGGGCCAGCAAGAGACCCAGTACTTC.

This chain links TRBV11-2 with TRBJ2-1, with 10 bases lining up with TRBD2. From germline, CDR1 is SGHAT and CDR2 FQNNGV. The CDR3 spans 19 residues. Unmatched junction bases numbered 16, after V lost 5 bases and J lost 3 bases. The CDR3 region has the DNA TGTGCCAGCAGCGCTTCGAGCCCTAGCGGGAGCAATTACTACAATGAGCAGTTCTTC. Translated, it gives CASSASSPSGSNYYNEQFF.

V is TRBV28 and J is TRBJ1-6, with D uncertain. Trimming stripped 2 bases from V and 12 bases from J, with 8 bases between. Germline V gene lookup returns CDR1 MDHEN and CDR2 SYDVKM. The CDR3 has 12 residues. The CDR3 sequence: CASSLTYQPLHF. The CDR3, as DNA: TGTGCCAGCAGTTTAACGTATCAACCCCTCCACTTT. The complete variable domain, with remaining parts taken from reference TRBV28 and TRBJ1-6, reads DVKVTQSSRYLVKRTGEKVFLECVQDMDHENMFWYRQDPGLGLRLIYFSYDVKMKEKGDIPEGYSVSREKKERFSLILESASTNQTSMYLCASSLTYQPLHFGNGTRLTVT.

This chain uses TRBV9 with TRBJ1-1, with a weak D call TRBD1 (5 bases). V gave up 2 bases and J gave up 0 bases, with 8 bases separating them. Germline loops: CDR1 SGDLS, CDR2 YYNGEE. The CDR3 covers 14 residues. CDR3 sequence: CASSVSGLNTEAFF. The CDR3 DNA follows: TGTGCCAGCAGCGTGTCAGGGTTGAACACTGAAGCTTTCTTT.

The chain links TRBV6-5 to TRBJ1-6; D perhaps matches TRBD1 (5 bases). CDR3 length: 14 amino acids. The V end lost 5 bases, the J end lost 5 bases, and 10 bases lay between the germline ends. Germline values: CDR1 MNHEY, CDR2 SVGAGI. The CDR3, as DNA: TGTGCCAGCAGTGGGGGTTTCGATAATTCACCCCTCCACTTT. This sequence encodes CASSGGFDNSPLHF.

The genes are TRBV7-9 and TRBJ2-1, with TRBD2 matching over 11 bases. Germline CDR1 reads SEHNR; CDR2 reads FQNEAQ (reference sequence). The CDR3 extends over 15 amino acids. With 3 bases clipped from V and 6 bases from J, the junction kept 4 bases outside the gene matches. The CDR3 here is CASSLTSGASNEQFF. CDR3 bases: TGTGCCAGCAGCTTGACTAGCGGGGCGTCCAATGAGCAGTTCTTC.

This clone has just a few counts. This chain connects TRBV6-1 to TRBJ1-5; D remains unclear. There are 13 residues in the CDR3. V was pared by 3 bases and J by 5 bases, with 8 bases between. Germline V gene sequence: CDR1 MNHNS, CDR2 SASEGT. The DNA for the CDR3 is TGTGCCAGCAGTGACCCGGCCCATCAGCCCCAGCATTTT. It codes for CASSDPAHQPQHF.

This chain joins TRBV15 and TRBJ1-5; D not resolved. The CDR3 covers 14 residues. Germline CDR1 is LNHNV and CDR2 is YYDKDF (reference sequence). V lost 8 bases, J lost 6 bases, and 17 bases lay in between. The chain's CDR3 is CATWGSQGGQPQHF. For the CDR3, the DNA is TGTGCCACCTGGGGATCCCAAGGTGGTCAGCCCCAGCATTTT.

The gene calls are TRBV28 and TRBJ2-2; D gene ambiguous. Trimming stripped 5 bases from V and 1 base from J, with 8 bases between. This CDR3 has 14 residues. Germline V lookup: CDR1 MDHEN, CDR2 SYDVKM. The CDR3 nucleotides are TGTGCCAGCAGTCATCGACAGAACACCGGGGAGCTGTTTTTT. Translating gives CASSHRQNTGELFF. The whole variable domain, filled in from reference TRBV28 and TRBJ2-2, reads DVKVTQSSRYLVKRTGEKVFLECVQDMDHENMFWYRQDPGLGLRLIYFSYDVKMKEKGDIPEGYSVSREKKERFSLILESASTNQTSMYLCASSHRQNTGELFFGEGSRLTVL.

The chain carries TRBV28 and TRBJ1-2, with a possible D match to TRBD1 (5 bases). The CDR3 is made up of 16 amino acids. Trimming pared 4 bases from V and 7 bases from J, leaving 22 bases between. The V gene's germline CDR1 is MDHEN and CDR2 SYDVKM. CDR3 region: CASSSGGGILSRGYTF. The CDR3 DNA reads as TGTGCCAGCAGTTCGGGGGGTGGTATATTATCGCGTGGCTACACCTTC.

This clone was found once. This chain joins TRBV2 and TRBJ2-2; TRBD1 matches 9 bases. The junction had 7 bases not matched to a gene; V was cut back by 4 bases and J by 4 bases. In germline, CDR1 is SNHLY, CDR2 FYNNEI. This CDR3 is 16 amino acids long. CDR3 nucleotide sequence: TGTGCCAGCAGTGCTCGGGACAGGGCCCTCACCGGGGAGCTGTTTTTT. Protein sequence: CASSARDRALTGELFF. Based on the CDR3 plus reference TRBV2 and TRBJ2-2, the full variable domain is EPEVTQTPSHQVTQMGQEVILRCVPISNHLYFYWYRQILGQKVEFLVSFYNNEISEKSEIFDDQFSVERPDGSNFTLKIRSTKLEDSAMYFCASSARDRALTGELFFGEGSRLTVL.

V is TRBV6-1 and J is TRBJ1-5; D is possibly TRBD1 (5 bases). This CDR3 spans 15 amino acids. Germline values: CDR1 MNHNS, CDR2 SASEGT. Trimming stripped 0 bases from V and 4 bases from J, with 10 bases between. CDR3 in DNA: TGTGCCAGCAGTGAAGCCGGGGGGAGAAATCAGCCCCAGCATTTT. Protein: CASSEAGGRNQPQHF.

The chain carries TRBV28 and TRBJ2-7, with 7 bases aligning to TRBD1. Germline V gene data show CDR1 as MDHEN and CDR2 as SYDVKM. The CDR3 contains 14 residues. After removal of 6 bases from V and 2 bases from J, the junction contained 7 bases not matched to a gene. CDR3 loop: CASRRPGQTYEQYF. CDR3 DNA sequence: TGTGCCAGCAGACGCCCGGGACAGACCTACGAGCAGTACTTC. The full variable domain, its missing parts supplied by reference TRBV28 and TRBJ2-7, is DVKVTQSSRYLVKRTGEKVFLECVQDMDHENMFWYRQDPGLGLRLIYFSYDVKMKEKGDIPEGYSVSREKKERFSLILESASTNQTSMYLCASRRPGQTYEQYFGPGTRLTVT.

The V and J genes are TRBV6-5 and TRBJ2-1; 7 bases match TRBD2. There are 14 residues in the CDR3. The V segment lost 7 bases and the J segment 3 bases; nucleotides outside the gene matches: 6. Germline V gene sequence: CDR1 MNHEY, CDR2 SVGAGI. The CDR3 sequence: CASTGGSGYNEQFF. The DNA for the CDR3 is TGTGCCAGCACCGGCGGGAGTGGCTACAATGAGCAGTTCTTC.

This rearrangement joins TRBV5-4 to TRBJ1-6; perhaps TRBD1 as D (5 bases). CDR1 and CDR2 (germline): SGHNT, YYREEE (reference sequence). Deletions cut 0 bases from V and 9 bases from J, with 10 bases between. CDR3 size: 14 residues. The CDR3 nucleotides are TGTGCCAGCAGCTTGGCAGGGAGGGGTTCACCCCTCCACTTT. It codes for CASSLAGRGSPLHF. The entire variable domain, with the rest obtained from reference TRBV5-4 and TRBJ1-6, is as follows: ETGVTQSPTHLIKTRGQQVTLRCSSQSGHNTVSWYQQALGQGPQFIFQYYREEENGRGNFPPRFSGLQFPNYSSELNVNALELDDSALYLCASSLAGRGSPLHFGNGTRLTVT.

The V and J genes are TRBV6-5 and TRBJ2-7; D ambiguous. In germline, CDR1 is MNHEY, CDR2 SVGAGI. The CDR3 has 13 amino acids. V lost 6 bases and J 2 bases, leaving 11 bases between the germline ends. CDR3: CASRAQPTYEQYF. CDR3 DNA: TGTGCCAGCAGGGCGCAGCCGACCTACGAGCAGTACTTC.

The chain carries TRBV28 and TRBJ1-1; D remains ambiguous. The ends were cut back, 2 bases at V and 1 base at J, with 11 bases in the middle. Germline assignment: CDR1 MDHEN and CDR2 SYDVKM. This CDR3 spans 15 amino acids. This CDR3 is CASSLRWSGNTEAFF. The CDR3 DNA follows: TGTGCCAGCAGTTTAAGATGGTCGGGGAACACTGAAGCTTTCTTT. Looking up the rest from reference TRBV28 and TRBJ1-1 gives the full variable domain: DVKVTQSSRYLVKRTGEKVFLECVQDMDHENMFWYRQDPGLGLRLIYFSYDVKMKEKGDIPEGYSVSREKKERFSLILESASTNQTSMYLCASSLRWSGNTEAFFGQGTRLTVV.

This chain connects TRBV5-1 to TRBJ2-7, with a weak D call TRBD2 (6 bases). The CDR3 sequence is 13 residues long. CDR1 and CDR2 from the germline V gene are SGHRS and YFSETQ. Trimming shortened V by 7 bases and J by 3 bases, and 14 bases separated the two germline ends. Here the CDR3 reads CASPSHGGYEQYF. CDR3 in DNA: TGCGCCAGCCCCAGTCACGGGGGCTACGAGCAGTACTTC.

This clone was seen a single time. The genes are TRBV27 and TRBJ2-3; either TRBD1 or TRBD2 may supply D (5 bases each). Germline V gene data show CDR1 as MNHEY and CDR2 as SMNVEV (reference sequence). Trimming stripped 3 bases from V and 1 base from J, with 14 bases between. This CDR3 contains 16 residues. The CDR3 reads CASSFLGETGTDTQYF. In DNA form, the CDR3 reads TGTGCCAGCAGTTTTCTAGGGGAGACGGGCACAGATACGCAGTATTTT.

The chain combines TRBV7-9 with TRBJ1-6, with D possibly being TRBD1 (5 bases). The CDR3 totals 15 residues. The germline V gene has CDR1 SEHNR and CDR2 FQNEAQ (reference sequence). Trimming pared 5 bases from V and 9 bases from J, leaving 17 bases between. The CDR3 DNA is TGTGCCAGCAGCCCCTCCCCCGACAGAGCTTCACCCCTCCACTTT. Protein: CASSPSPDRASPLHF.

V gene TRBV7-3 combines with J gene TRBJ2-3; 10 bases are a match to TRBD1. This CDR3 has 14 amino acids. V dropped 4 bases and J dropped 6; count of bases not matched to a gene: 4. Per germline, CDR1 SGHTA and CDR2 FQGTGA. The CDR3: CASSWGTGADTQYF. The CDR3 coding sequence is TGTGCCAGCAGCTGGGGGACAGGGGCGGATACGCAGTATTTT.